Each of the 28 T cell receptor beta chains below was sequenced from the same sample in a study of T cell repertoires in cytomegalovirus infection. TCRdb re-derived calls from the reads in MiXCR, one entry per CDR3 protein. The data contain approximately 250,000 distinct CDR3 sequences, roughly 10% of them seen just once; the ten biggest clones take up about 15%. Sequencing used PBMCs. Receptors were obtained from a human donor in good health (CMV status not recorded). Some clones in this sample may be carry-over from other donors' samples.

This clonotype was found many times. This chain links TRBV7-9 with TRBJ2-3; the D gene could be TRBD1 or TRBD2 (5 bases each). V was shortened by 6 bases and J by 1 base, with 17 bases between the two germline ends. The CDR3 is 16 residues long. Germline CDR1 is SEHNR and CDR2 is FQNEAQ (reference sequence). CDR3 sequence: CASRLPGRVGTDTQYF. CDR3 sequence (DNA): TGTGCCAGCAGGCTCCCAGGGCGGGTAGGCACAGATACGCAGTATTTT.

This clonotype was recorded at least ten times. CDR3 protein: CASSLGVMNTEAFF. The CDR3 DNA sequence: TGTGCCAGCAGCTTAGGGGTCATGAACACTGAAGCTTTCTTT. V gene TRBV7-8 combines with J gene TRBJ1-1; D gene ambiguous. Germline-derived CDR1 and CDR2 are SGHVS and FQNEAQ. This CDR3 spans 14 amino acids. With 1 base removed from V and 0 bases from J, the gap between germline ends came to 6 bases.

This clonotype occurred a few times. The V gene is TRBV7-2, the J gene TRBJ2-5; no reliable D call. The CDR3 totals 14 residues. V gave up 1 base and J gave up 4 bases, with 10 bases separating them. Germline assignment: CDR1 SGHTA and CDR2 FQGNSA. The CDR3 DNA reads TGTGCCAGCAGCTTAGATTGGGTGAGAGAGACCCAGTACTTC. This encodes CASSLDWVRETQYF. Filled out from reference TRBV7-2 and TRBJ2-5, the complete variable domain reads GAGVSQSPSNKVTEKGKDVELRCDPISGHTALYWYRQSLGQGLEFLIYFQGNSAPDKSGLPSDRFSAERTGGSVSTLTIQRTQQEDSAVYLCASSLDWVRETQYFGPGTRLLVL.

This clonotype occurred many times. CDR3 in amino acids: CASSQGPSWQYF. The CDR3 DNA follows: TGTGCCAGCAGTCAGGGACCCTCGTGGCAGTACTTC. This chain links TRBV6-2 or TRBV6-3 with TRBJ2-7; either TRBD1 or TRBD2 may fit D (5 bases each). Trimming took 5 bases from V and 9 from J, leaving 14 bases between them. This CDR3 contains 12 residues. The V gene's germline CDR1 is MNHEY and CDR2 SVGEGT.

The chain uses TRBV28 and TRBJ1-5, with 7 bases identical to TRBD1. Germline V gene lookup returns CDR1 MDHEN and CDR2 SYDVKM. The CDR3 runs 15 residues. V was clipped by 9 bases and J by 4 bases; unmatched bases: 12. CDR3 bases: TGTGCCAGTCTCTCCCAGGGGGAAGGAAATCAGCCCCAGCATTTT. As protein: CASLSQGEGNQPQHF.

This clonotype was seen ten or more times. The chain is built from TRBV27 and TRBJ1-2; 7 nucleotides agree with TRBD1. V shed 7 bases, J shed 0 bases, and the junction held 11 bases outside the gene matches. Germline lookup yields CDR1 MNHEY and CDR2 SMNVEV (reference sequence). This CDR3 spans 16 amino acids. DNA for the CDR3: TGTGCCAGCATCCGACCCTGGCAGGGGGCTAACTATGGCTACACCTTC. Its translation is CASIRPWQGANYGYTF.

This clonotype was seen just once. Here the CDR3 DNA reads TGTGCCAGCAGTTTGAGAGGTCGAGATACGCAGTATTTT. It is translated as CASSLRGRDTQYF. The genes are TRBV12-3 or TRBV12-4 and TRBJ2-3; no reliable D call. This CDR3 has 13 residues. Trimming cost V 3 bases and J 5 bases, with 9 bases left between them.

The CDR3 protein is CASSIYSGGPYNEQFF. In DNA, the CDR3 is TGTGCCAGTAGTATCTATAGCGGGGGGCCCTACAATGAGCAGTTCTTC. This rearrangement joins TRBV19 to TRBJ2-1, with 10 bases lining up with TRBD2. Germline V lookup: CDR1 LNHDA, CDR2 SQIVND (reference sequence). V shed 3 bases, J shed 2 bases, and the junction held 4 bases outside the gene matches. The CDR3 is 16 residues long.

This clonotype was picked up a small number of times. The chain employs TRBV28 and TRBJ1-5; D is ambiguous. In germline, CDR1 is MDHEN, CDR2 SYDVKM. V was trimmed by 2 bases and J by 10 bases, leaving 9 bases between them. The CDR3 has 12 residues. As DNA, the CDR3 is TGTGCCAGCAGTTTAGGGGTGGGACCCCAGCATTTT. Protein sequence: CASSLGVGPQHF.

This clonotype was detected once. With a much larger clone just one base away, this may be a read error. J is TRBJ1-2 and V is TRBV7-2; no reliable D call. This CDR3 contains 13 residues. Germline V gene data show CDR1 as SGHTA and CDR2 as FQGNSA. The CDR3: CVSSPGRVEGYTF. CDR3 bases: TGTGTCAGCAGCCCCGGGCGAGTCGAAGGCTACACCTTC.

The table lists this clonotype with many counts. This chain links TRBV7-2 with TRBJ2-7; tentative D call: TRBD2 (5 bases). This CDR3 contains 13 residues. Germline V gene sequence: CDR1 SGHTA, CDR2 FQGNSA. Trimming left V 0 bases short and J 3 bases short, with 6 bases between. CDR3 nucleotide sequence: TGTGCCAGCAGCTTAGCGACTAACTACGAGCAGTACTTC. This translates into CASSLATNYEQYF.

This clonotype was observed many times. V gene TRBV28 combines with J gene TRBJ1-4; TRBD1 might be the D (5 bases). Trimming stripped 5 bases from V and 3 bases from J, with 19 bases between. Germline-derived CDR1 and CDR2 are MDHEN and SYDVKM. This CDR3 is 17 amino acids long. The CDR3 is CASSTPYLGAANEKLFF. The CDR3 DNA reads as TGTGCCAGCAGTACTCCCTACTTAGGGGCAGCTAATGAAAAACTGTTTTTT.

This clonotype occurred a few times. The rearrangement links TRBV29-1 to TRBJ2-7; D uncertain. CDR3 size: 12 residues. V was shortened by 4 bases and J by 0 bases, with 7 bases between the two germline ends. CDR1 and CDR2 (germline): SQVTM, ANQGSEA. This CDR3 is CSVAWDSYEQYF. DNA of the CDR3: TGCAGCGTTGCATGGGACTCCTACGAGCAGTACTTC.

This clonotype showed up many times. This sequence joins TRBV6-2 or TRBV6-3 and TRBJ1-6; weak D call: TRBD1 (6 bases). The germline CDR1 and CDR2 sequences are MNHEY and SVGEGT. V was clipped by 5 bases and J by 16 bases, with 15 bases between them. CDR3 length equals 12 residues. The DNA for the CDR3 is TGTGCCAGCAGTACCTCGACCGGGACACTCCACTTT. Its protein is CASSTSTGTLHF.

The V gene is TRBV7-2, the J gene TRBJ1-2; D is undetermined. Germline loops: CDR1 SGHTA, CDR2 FQGNSA. V lost 6 bases, J lost 4 bases, and 21 bases lay in between. This CDR3 has 16 amino acids. CDR3 DNA: TGTGCCAGCAGTCCACAACCTACCCTAACAGTCTATGGCTACACCTTC. This translates into CASSPQPTLTVYGYTF.

This clonotype has just a few counts. V gene TRBV7-6 combines with J gene TRBJ1-1; D gene unclear. Germline CDR1 is SGHVS and CDR2 is FNYEAQ. The CDR3 contains 14 residues. Trimming cost V 4 bases and J 4 bases, with 13 bases left between them. This CDR3 is CASSSQMESTEAFF. DNA of the CDR3: TGTGCCAGCAGCTCCCAAATGGAATCCACTGAAGCTTTCTTT. Looking up the rest from reference TRBV7-6 and TRBJ1-1 gives the full variable domain: GAGVSQSPRYKVTKRGQDVALRCDPISGHVSLYWYRQALGQGPEFLTYFNYEAQQDKSGLPNDRFSAERPEGSISTLTIQRTEQRDSAMYRCASSSQMESTEAFFGQGTRLTVV.

Concerning this clonotype itself: The CDR3 ends on some other residue instead of the conserved phenylalanine or tryptophan, so this is likely a read error. V usage is TRBV5-1 and J usage is TRBJ2-3; D uncertain. This CDR3 is built from 18 residues. Germline values: CDR1 SGHRS, CDR2 YFSETQ. Trimming shortened V by 1 base and J by 0 bases, and 18 bases separated the two germline ends. CDR3 in amino acids: CASSLWRKKGRSTDTQYL. The DNA for the CDR3 is TGCGCCAGCAGCTTGTGGCGAAAGAAGGGTCGTAGCACAGATACGCAGTATTTA.

This clonotype was counted at least ten times. The chain combines TRBV7-2 with TRBJ2-4, with 10 bases fitting TRBD1. Germline V gene data show CDR1 as SGHTA and CDR2 as FQGNSA. V shed 0 bases, J shed 0 bases, and the junction held 14 bases outside the gene matches. The CDR3 covers 21 residues. CDR3 in amino acids: CASSLALRQGALFLAKNIQYF. The CDR3 bases are TGTGCCAGCAGCTTAGCCCTAAGACAGGGGGCTCTTTTCCTAGCCAAAAACATTCAGTACTTC.

This clonotype showed up many times. The V gene is TRBV20-1, the J gene TRBJ2-7, with D tentatively TRBD2 (5 bases). CDR1 and CDR2 (germline): DFQATT, SNEGSKA (reference sequence). Between the trimmed V and J ends, which lost 6 bases and 2 bases, there was a span of 8 bases. The CDR3 sequence is 11 residues long. The chain's CDR3 is CSAGETYEQYF. DNA of the CDR3: TGCAGTGCCGGGGAGACCTACGAGCAGTACTTC.

This clonotype was recorded many times. The rearrangement uses TRBV28 and TRBJ1-1; 7 positions match TRBD1. The V gene end was trimmed by 6 bases and the J gene end by 1 base; junction bases not matched to a gene: 5. The CDR3 is 14 amino acids. Germline assignment: CDR1 MDHEN and CDR2 SYDVKM. The CDR3: CASRPGGGNTEAFF. The CDR3 DNA reads as TGTGCCAGCAGACCAGGGGGAGGGAACACTGAAGCTTTCTTT.

The table lists this clonotype with many counts. The CDR3 bases are TGTGCCAGCAGTTTATCGACAGCCGCGAAGACCCAGTACTTC. Protein product: CASSLSTAAKTQYF. The chain has TRBV12-3 or TRBV12-4 and TRBJ2-5, with TRBD1 as a possible D gene (5 bases). The ends were cut back, 2 bases at V and 6 bases at J, with 13 bases in the middle. CDR3 length: 14 residues.

This sequence joins TRBV3-1 and TRBJ1-2; D perhaps matches TRBD1 (5 bases). V gave up 3 bases and J gave up 1 base, with 12 bases separating them. Per germline, CDR1 LGHDT and CDR2 YNNKEL (reference sequence). The CDR3 covers 15 residues. For the CDR3, the DNA is TGTGCCAGCAGCCACCCGGGGCGGGGTAACTATGGCTACACCTTC. It specifies CASSHPGRGNYGYTF.

Points on this clonotype: A much larger clone lies one base from this, so it may be a read error. J is TRBJ1-5 and V is TRBV4-2; 7 bases agree with TRBD1. This CDR3 comprises 16 residues. Germline V gene lookup returns CDR1 LGHNA and CDR2 YNFKEQ. In nucleotides, the CDR3 is TGTGCCCGCAGCCAAGAGGGGACAGCCAGGGGTCAGCCCCAGCATTTT. Protein sequence: CARSQEGTARGQPQHF.

Many counts were recorded for this clonotype. The V gene is TRBV6-1, the J gene TRBJ2-1, with 7 bases matching TRBD2. The CDR3 is made up of 15 amino acids. Germline V gene data show CDR1 as MNHNS and CDR2 as SASEGT. J gave up 1 base and V 6 bases, and 6 bases lay outside the gene matches. As DNA, the CDR3 is TGTGCCAGCAGCCCAGCGGGATTTTCCTACAATGAGCAGTTCTTC. Protein: CASSPAGFSYNEQFF.

The CDR3 region is CASSQDPRGINTIYF. The DNA for the CDR3 is TGTGCCAGCAGCCAAGACCCCCGAGGTATCAACACCATATATTTT. The chain has TRBV3-1 and TRBJ1-3, with D uncertain. The length of the CDR3 is 15 residues. The germline V gene encodes CDR1 LGHDT and CDR2 YNNKEL (reference sequence). With 0 bases removed from V and 7 bases from J, the gap between germline ends came to 13 bases. Full variable domain (outside the CDR3, taken from reference TRBV3-1 and TRBJ1-3): DTAVSQTPKYLVTQMGNDKSIKCEQNLGHDTMYWYKQDSKKFLKIMFSYNNKELIINETVPNRFSPKSPDKAHLNLHINSLELGDSAVYFCASSQDPRGINTIYFGEGSWLTVV.

The J gene is TRBJ1-1, the V gene TRBV12-3 or TRBV12-4, with D possibly being TRBD1 (6 bases). The ends were cut back, 5 bases at V and 3 bases at J, with 13 bases in the middle. This CDR3 comprises 14 residues. The CDR3 spells CASSIGQIDTEAFF. CDR3 DNA sequence: TGTGCCAGCAGTATAGGACAGATCGACACTGAAGCTTTCTTT.

In its sample, this clonotype was seen many times. The rearrangement links TRBV7-2 to TRBJ2-1; no clear D. Trimming removed 6 bases at V and 9 bases at J, with 9 bases between. The V gene's germline CDR1 is SGHTA and CDR2 FQGNSA. This CDR3 comprises 11 residues. The CDR3 bases are TGTGCCAGCAGTTTAAACGGTGAGCAGTTCTTC. Its protein product is CASSLNGEQFF.

V usage is TRBV5-4 and J usage is TRBJ2-2; 7 positions agree with TRBD2. The CDR3 runs 14 residues. In germline, CDR1 is SGHNT, CDR2 YYREEE (reference sequence). J gave up 5 bases and V 1 base, and 2 bases lay outside the gene matches. As DNA, the CDR3 is TGTGCCAGCAGCTTGCGGGGGGAGACCGGGGAGCTGTTTTTT. The encoded protein is CASSLRGETGELFF.